This T cell receptor beta chain emerged from a study of blood T cells in healthy people across ages (dated by TCRdb to about 2015). Background on the whole study: In model experiments, roughly one uniquely barcoded TCR beta cDNA molecule per two T cells was captured by template switching. To avoid experimental bias, donors of different ages were spread randomly across the sequencing lanes. The donors were split into four age groups: young (average 16 years), middle-aged (about 40), aged (over 55) and long-lived (approximately 80). To track age-related changes in TCR beta repertoire diversity, the study relied on deep sequencing normalized with unique cDNA molecular identifiers. The study analyzed two additional independent replicas of 1 million unique cDNA reads from the same blood draw for two donors, one aged 18 to 29 and one aged 80 or older. Overall study results and their limits: Conclusive comparison of naive and antigen-experienced compartments was prevented by the profiling of bulk unsorted PBMCs. Total diversity estimates from one million sequenced T cells were considered lower bounds and underestimates. As age increased, observed TCR beta diversity per million T cells dropped in a roughly linear way, and a significant reduction was already evident by age about 36. The percentage of naive T cells measured by flow cytometry correlated strongly with observed TCR beta diversity. The CMV infection status of donors was not known, potentially confounding age-related changes in expanded clonotypes. Compared with the aged group, the long-lived group had more naive CD4+ T cells, fewer expanded clones and increased TCR diversity, a pattern suggesting age selection.

To prepare the library, 5' RACE was applied. The sequencing machine was an Illumina HiSeq 2500. A second about 6 to 11 cycle PCR used a sample-barcoded 5' primer and a J-beta primer mix. A template-switch 5' adaptor carrying 12 random nucleotides introduced a unique molecular identifier onto each TCR beta cDNA molecule. Each sample yielded at least 2.5 million CDR3-containing paired-end reads. First-strand cDNA synthesis was performed from all RNA using the Mint cDNA synthesis kit, with priming by a TRBC-specific oligonucleotide. Following uracil-DNA glycosylase treatment, all cDNA underwent a first 18-cycle PCR with the universal primers M1SS and BC2_uni_R. The original methods were these. Normalization of each sample was performed by random selection of 1 million high-quality reads, each carrying a distinct molecular identifier. Reads with shared molecular identifiers were discarded instead of being binned into consensus sequences. MiTCR, set to a Q25 quality threshold and the strictest error-elimination algorithm, was used for CDR3 identification, clonotype clustering and error correction. A nonparametric unseen species model using Euler transformation provided a lower-bound estimate of total TCR beta diversity. TCRdb reworked the public reads: Q25 trimming with fastp, MiXCR clone assembly, productive beta chains retained. Identical CDR3 protein sequences are pooled into one entry, listed with their most common genes and DNA. What appears here as the V and J calls and clone size reflects TCRdb's work, not the paper's. This sample gives around 900,000 distinct CDR3 sequences in total; 25% to 35% of them show up just once. Jointly, the top ten make up around 16% of the sample.

Inclusive of the bounding cysteine and phenylalanine, the CDR3 is 16 residues long. Only the CDR3 portion is preserved as DNA: 48 bases, with reading frame beginning at the first base. Via the germline V gene (reference sequence), CDR1 is MNHNY and CDR2 SVGAGI. The germline ends are 14 bases apart after V is trimmed by 0 bases and J by 4 bases. Donors were a few dozen systemically healthy Caucasian individuals from Russia aged roughly 6 to 90 years. Each donor gave 9 to 10 milliliters of peripheral blood, collected into EDTA-treated Vacutainer tubes. PBMCs were isolated by Ficoll-Paque density-gradient centrifugation, with at least 6 million obtained per sample. Trizol reagent was used to extract total RNA from PBMCs, with at least 5.5 micrograms per sample. Naive CD45RAhigh/CD27high T cell percentages were measured by flow cytometry on a PBMC aliquot from every donor. Concerning this clonotype: Its antigen remains undetermined. A much larger clone lies one base from this, so it may be a read error.

This receptor was identified in a woman older than 75 in good health. The rearranged chain carries TRBV6-6 and TRBJ2-3; 5 matching bases give a weak D call of TRBD2. Sample: blood. Read as DNA, the sequence is TGTGCCAGCAGTTACTCTTCACTAGGAAGCGCAGATACGCAGTATTTT. This codes for CASSYSSLGSADTQYF.